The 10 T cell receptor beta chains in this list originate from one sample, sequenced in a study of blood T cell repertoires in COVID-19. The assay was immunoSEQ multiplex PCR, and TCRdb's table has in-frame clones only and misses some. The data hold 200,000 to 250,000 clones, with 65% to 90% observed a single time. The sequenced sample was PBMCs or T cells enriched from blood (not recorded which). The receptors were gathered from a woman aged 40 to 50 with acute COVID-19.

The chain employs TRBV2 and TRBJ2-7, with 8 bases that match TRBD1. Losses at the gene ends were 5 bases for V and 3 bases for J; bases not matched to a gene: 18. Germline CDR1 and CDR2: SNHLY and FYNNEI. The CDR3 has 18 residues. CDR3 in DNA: TGTGCCAGCAGTCGTCGAATGGTTATTACAGGGGGACGCTACGAGCAGTACTTC. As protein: CASSRRMVITGGRYEQYF.

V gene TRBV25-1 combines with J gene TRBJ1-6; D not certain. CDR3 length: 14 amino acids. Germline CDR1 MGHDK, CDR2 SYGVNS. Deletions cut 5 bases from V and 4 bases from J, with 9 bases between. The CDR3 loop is CASSSQVYNSPLHF. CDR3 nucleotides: TGTGCCAGCAGTTCTCAGGTGTATAATTCACCCCTCCACTTT.

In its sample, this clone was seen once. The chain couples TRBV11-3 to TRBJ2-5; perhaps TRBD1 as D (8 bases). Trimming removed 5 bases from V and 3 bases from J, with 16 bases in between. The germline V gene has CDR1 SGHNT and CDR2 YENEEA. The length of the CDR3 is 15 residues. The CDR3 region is CASSPRQGREETQYF. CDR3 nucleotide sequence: TGTGCCAGCAGCCCGAGACAGGGGAGGGAAGAGACCCAGTACTTC.

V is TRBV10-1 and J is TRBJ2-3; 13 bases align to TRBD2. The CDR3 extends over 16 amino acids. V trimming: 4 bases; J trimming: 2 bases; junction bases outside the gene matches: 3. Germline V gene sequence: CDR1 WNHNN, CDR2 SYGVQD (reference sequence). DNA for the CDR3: TGCGCCAGCAGTGGGACTAGCGGGAGATTCACAGATACGCAGTATTTT. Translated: CASSGTSGRFTDTQYF.

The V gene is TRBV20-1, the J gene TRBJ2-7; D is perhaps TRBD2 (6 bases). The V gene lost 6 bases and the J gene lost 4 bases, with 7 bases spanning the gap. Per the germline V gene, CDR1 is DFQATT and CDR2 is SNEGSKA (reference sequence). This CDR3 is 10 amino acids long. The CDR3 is CSAAGYEQYF. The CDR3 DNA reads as TGCAGTGCCGCGGGGTACGAGCAGTACTTC.

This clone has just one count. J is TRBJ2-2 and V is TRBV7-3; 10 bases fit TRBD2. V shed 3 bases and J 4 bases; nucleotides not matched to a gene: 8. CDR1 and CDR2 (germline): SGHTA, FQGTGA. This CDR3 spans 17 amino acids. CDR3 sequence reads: CASSLDRTSGTTGELFF. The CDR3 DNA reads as TGTGCCAGCAGCTTGGATAGGACTAGCGGCACCACCGGGGAGCTGTTTTTT.

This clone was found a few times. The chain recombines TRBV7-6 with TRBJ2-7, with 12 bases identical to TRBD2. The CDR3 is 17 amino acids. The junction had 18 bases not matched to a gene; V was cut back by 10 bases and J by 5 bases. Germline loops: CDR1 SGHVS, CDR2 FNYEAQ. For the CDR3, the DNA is TGTGCCACGGAGGAACTAGCGGGAGGCCCTGGTTCCCACGAGCAGTACTTC. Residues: CATEELAGGPGSHEQYF.

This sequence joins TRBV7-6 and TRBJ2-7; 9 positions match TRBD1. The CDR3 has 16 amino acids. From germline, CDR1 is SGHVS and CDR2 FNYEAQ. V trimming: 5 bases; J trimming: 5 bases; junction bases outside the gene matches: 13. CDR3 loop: CASSRRGGTGSDEQYF. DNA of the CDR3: TGTGCCAGCAGCCGTAGAGGAGGGACAGGGAGCGACGAGCAGTACTTC.

DNA for the CDR3: TGTGCCATTAGACAGGGCGAGAACACTGAAGCTTTCTTT. Translating it yields CAIRQGENTEAFF. The V gene is TRBV10-3, the J gene TRBJ1-1, with 7 nucleotides matching TRBD1. Losses at the gene ends were 9 bases for V and 1 base for J; bases not matched to a gene: 5. This CDR3 is 13 amino acids long. Germline V CDR1 and CDR2: ENHRY, SYGVKD.

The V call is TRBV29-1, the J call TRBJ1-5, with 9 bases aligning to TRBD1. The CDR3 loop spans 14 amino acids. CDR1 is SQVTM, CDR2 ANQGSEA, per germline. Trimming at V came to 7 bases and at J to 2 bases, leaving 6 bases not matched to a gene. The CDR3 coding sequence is TGCAGCGCCAGACAGGGGGGCGGCAATCAGCCCCAGCATTTT. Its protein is CSARQGGGNQPQHF.